The sequence of this T cell receptor beta chain was determined in a study of T cells in Graves' hyperthyroidism and ophthalmopathy. Study-level results: In blood, most of the thyroid clonotypes expanded above 0.001 were also present.

This clonotype was observed many times. No antigen is known for it. Patients aged 18 to 65 had newly diagnosed hyperthyroidism lasting under 2 months. PBMCs came from 7.5 to 10 ml fresh peripheral blood. Unmatched junction bases numbered 12, after V lost 3 bases and J lost 9 bases. This CDR3 is 16 amino acids long. RNA transcripts gave rise to amplified TCR beta CDR3 regions. Primed by the HTBI set, a first-round RT-PCR was run on the TCR CDR3. MiXCR was run by TCRdb on the multiplex PCR reads, yielding one entry per CDR3 protein. Of more than 550,000 distinct CDR3 sequences detected, around 15% appear once; the ten largest clones hold roughly a sixth.

This clonotype originated in a man aged 45-60 years with Graves' hyperthyroidism. The sequenced material came from blood. The chain carries TRBV12-3 or TRBV12-4 and TRBJ1-5; 9 bases match TRBD1. CDR3 sequence reads: CASSFLSDRGDLPQHF. The CDR3 DNA reads TGTGCCAGCAGTTTTCTATCGGACAGGGGCGACTTGCCCCAGCATTTT.